A selection of T cell receptor beta chains follows, all from one sample in a study of T cell responses to AZD1222 COVID-19 vaccine. The repertoire was sequenced with immunoSEQ multiplex PCR; TCRdb's copy has only in-frame clones and lacks some. Altogether about 140,000 clones are present, approximately 86% being singletons, with the ten largest covering around 3.6%. The sample in question was peripheral blood, obtained on day 0 of AZD1222 vaccination. These receptors all stem from an adult in good health. The CDR3 runs from the conserved cysteine through the conserved F or W. D genes are given only for firm matches. The listing skips clone size in some rows; elsewhere it reads once, few, many or a size class.

- | - | TRBJ2-5 | TRBV3-1/TRBV3-2 | CASSQDWDVSQETQYF | TGTGCCAGCAGCCAAGACTGGGACGTGAGCCAAGAGACCCAGTACTTC
- | - | TRBJ1-1 | TRBV19 | CASKEVNTEAFF | TGTGCCAGCAAGGAGGTGAACACTGAAGCTTTCTTT
few | - | TRBJ2-7 | TRBV6-5 | CASSQGWSGYEQYF | TGTGCCAGCAGCCAGGGGTGGTCAGGGTACGAGCAGTACTTC
- | - | TRBJ1-3 | TRBV6-5 | CAAQRNGLLANTIYF | TGTGCCGCTCAAAGGAACGGATTATTGGCAAACACCATATATTTT
- | TRBD1 | TRBJ1-2 | TRBV7-2 | CASSLGTGGGYTF | TGTGCCAGCAGCTTAGGGACAGGGGGCGGCTACACCTTC
once | - | TRBJ1-1 | TRBV7-8 | CASSVVLNTEAFF | TGTGCCAGCAGCGTGGTCTTGAACACTGAAGCTTTCTTT
- | - | TRBJ1-2 | TRBV3-1/TRBV3-2 | CASSPASRYGYTF | TGTGCCAGCAGCCCAGCTTCGCGCTATGGCTACACCTTC
once | TRBD1 | TRBJ1-4 | TRBV28 | CASSLYQGAGSNEKLFF | TGTGCCAGCAGTTTATACCAGGGGGCAGGATCTAATGAAAAACTGTTTTTT
- | - | TRBJ2-2 | TRBV7-9 | CASGSQGRFAGELFF | TGTGCCAGCGGCTCGCAGGGCCGATTCGCCGGGGAGCTGTTTTTT
- | - | TRBJ1-5 | TRBV19 | CASSIWGRMDQPQHF | TGTGCCAGTAGTATCTGGGGGCGGATGGATCAGCCCCAGCATTTT
- | - | TRBJ1-4 | TRBV6-2/TRBV6-3 | CASSRGGNEKLFF | TGTGCCAGCAGCCGGGGGGGCAATGAAAAACTGTTTTTT
once | TRBD2 | TRBJ2-3 | TRBV9 | CASSVFFSGRGTDTQYF | TGTGCCAGCAGCGTCTTTTTTAGCGGGAGAGGCACAGATACGCAGTATTTT
- | - | TRBJ1-2 | TRBV28 | CASIGSLGGPNYGYTF | TGTGCCAGCATAGGGTCCCTGGGAGGTCCTAACTATGGCTACACCTTC
- | - | TRBJ2-1 | TRBV7-9 | CASSISPEGQFF | TGTGCCAGCAGCATATCTCCGGAAGGGCAGTTCTTC
- | - | TRBJ2-2 | TRBV7-2 | CASSLGDVLPDGELFF | TGTGCCAGCAGCTTAGGGGACGTACTACCGGATGGGGAGCTGTTTTTT
- | - | TRBJ2-7 | TRBV18 | CASSPLEQVSHEQYF | TGTGCCAGCTCACCACTTGAGCAAGTTAGCCACGAGCAGTACTTC
- | - | TRBJ1-2 | TRBV6-5 | CASIPAGVNYGYTF | TGTGCCAGCATCCCAGCCGGGGTTAACTATGGCTACACCTTC
- | TRBD2 | TRBJ2-5 | TRBV19 | CASRALADPRETQYF | TGTGCCAGTAGGGCTCTAGCGGACCCACGGGAGACCCAGTACTTC
- | - | TRBJ2-3 | TRBV7-2 | CASSPLFAGSTDTQYF | TGTGCCAGCAGCCCCCTCTTTGCGGGAAGCACAGATACGCAGTATTTT
- | - | TRBJ2-1 | TRBV19 | CASTRLGGYNEQFF | TGTGCCAGTACTAGACTAGGGGGTTACAATGAGCAGTTCTTC
- | - | TRBJ2-5 | TRBV4-2 | CASSQDQGRGQETQYF | TGTGCCAGCAGCCAAGATCAGGGTAGGGGCCAGGAGACCCAGTACTTC
- | - | TRBJ1-2 | TRBV12-3/TRBV12-4 | CASSLGSGYTF | TGTGCCAGCAGTCTCGGAAGTGGCTACACCTTC
- | - | TRBJ1-1 | TRBV19 | CASSMGRHGAEAFF | TGTGCCAGTAGTATGGGCAGGCACGGGGCTGAAGCTTTCTTT
- | - | TRBJ1-2 | TRBV7-9 | CASSSGFPGSYTF | TGTGCCAGCAGCTCAGGCTTCCCGGGTAGCTACACCTTC
few | TRBD2 | TRBJ2-3 | TRBV27 | CASSLGRGVNTQYF | TGTGCCAGCAGTTTAGGGAGGGGAGTAAACACGCAGTATTTT
- | - | TRBJ1-1 | TRBV21-1 | CASSKRGPLVEAFF | TGTGCCAGCAGCAAACGGGGACCTTTAGTTGAAGCTTTCTTT
once | - | TRBJ2-3 | TRBV5-4 | CASSLVGSEDTQYF | TGTGCCAGCAGCTTGGTCGGTAGCGAGGATACGCAGTATTTT
- | - | TRBJ2-4 | TRBV6-5 | CASTETRDIQYF | TGTGCCAGCACGGAGACTCGGGACATTCAGTACTTC
- | - | TRBJ2-2 | TRBV30 | CAWKEDYYTGELFF | TGTGCCTGGAAGGAGGACTATTACACCGGGGAGCTGTTTTTT
- | TRBD2 | TRBJ2-2 | TRBV19 | CASGRGRVNTGELFF | TGTGCCAGTGGCCGCGGGAGAGTGAACACCGGGGAGCTGTTTTTT
- | TRBD2 | TRBJ2-7 | TRBV2 | CASSGVLGGFGQYF | TGTGCCAGCAGTGGAGTCCTCGGGGGGTTCGGGCAGTACTTC
- | - | TRBJ1-6 | TRBV30 | CAWSVIGQRNSPLHF | TGTGCCTGGAGTGTAATCGGCCAGAGGAATTCACCCCTCCACTTT
- | - | TRBJ2-1 | TRBV25-1 | CASSDHYMYNEQFF | TGTGCCAGCAGTGATCACTATATGTACAATGAGCAGTTCTTC
- | - | TRBJ2-7 | TRBV3-1/TRBV3-2 | CASSQGGDGSYEQYF | TGTGCCAGCAGCCAAGGAGGGGACGGCTCCTACGAGCAGTACTTC
once | - | TRBJ1-1 | TRBV10-2 | CASRDGTGVFF | TGCGCCAGCAGGGACGGGACGGGGGTTTTCTTT
- | - | TRBJ1-1 | TRBV6-6 | CASSRIEDTEAFF | TGTGCCAGCAGCAGAATTGAAGACACTGAAGCTTTCTTT
- | TRBD1 | TRBJ1-2 | TRBV10-3 | CAISEEGAGGYTF | TGTGCCATCAGTGAGGAGGGGGCGGGTGGCTACACCTTC
- | TRBD2 | TRBJ2-1 | TRBV5-1 | CASSLAGGEYNEQFF | TGCGCCAGCAGCCTAGCGGGAGGAGAGTACAATGAGCAGTTCTTC
- | TRBD1 | TRBJ1-2 | TRBV7-8 | CASSPQTGSGYTF | TGTGCCAGCAGCCCCCAGACAGGGTCTGGCTACACCTTC
once | - | TRBJ2-6 | TRBV4-3 | CASSQAPSGAGANVLTF | TGCGCCAGCAGCCAAGCGCCGTCAGGGGCTGGGGCCAACGTCCTGACTTTC
- | TRBD1 | TRBJ2-7 | TRBV6-2/TRBV6-3 | CASSPWDRGYEQYF | TGTGCCAGCAGTCCCTGGGACAGGGGCTACGAGCAGTACTTC
- | TRBD1 | TRBJ1-2 | TRBV19 | CASDKSAGGYGYTF | TGTGCCAGTGACAAAAGTGCAGGGGGCTATGGCTACACCTTC
- | - | TRBJ2-5 | TRBV5-4 | CASSVGQLETQYF | TGTGCCAGCAGCGTCGGACAGTTAGAGACCCAGTACTTC
- | - | TRBJ1-2 | TRBV4-3 | CASSQRRDILYGYTF | TGCGCCAGCAGCCAAAGGCGGGACATCTTATATGGCTACACCTTC
few | - | TRBJ2-3 | TRBV5-1 | CASSNTDTQYF | TGCGCCAGCAGCAACACAGATACGCAGTATTTT
- | - | TRBJ2-7 | TRBV12-5 | CASGSNYYEQYF | TGTGCTAGTGGTTCAAATTATTACGAGCAGTACTTC
few | - | TRBJ2-2 | TRBV11-3 | CASSGRAGELFF | TGTGCCAGCAGCGGGCGGGCCGGGGAGCTGTTTTTT
once | - | TRBJ1-5 | TRBV25-1 | CASSETYSNQPQHF | TGTGCCAGCAGTGAAACATATAGCAATCAGCCCCAGCATTTT
- | TRBD1 | TRBJ2-7 | TRBV28 | CASSLEPGTGRGYEQYF | TGTGCCAGCAGTTTAGAGCCTGGGACAGGACGAGGCTACGAGCAGTACTTC
- | - | TRBJ1-2 | TRBV6-1 | CASSENTLTNF | TGTGCCAGCAGTGAAAACACTCTTACCAACTTC
- | TRBD1 | TRBJ1-1 | TRBV2 | CASRRDRVKNTEAFF | TGTGCCAGCAGGCGGGACAGAGTTAAGAACACTGAAGCTTTCTTT
- | - | TRBJ2-3 | TRBV7-9 | CASSYPPGTGEGDTDTQYF | TGTGCCAGCAGCTACCCCCCGGGGACCGGGGAGGGGGACACAGATACGCAGTATTTT